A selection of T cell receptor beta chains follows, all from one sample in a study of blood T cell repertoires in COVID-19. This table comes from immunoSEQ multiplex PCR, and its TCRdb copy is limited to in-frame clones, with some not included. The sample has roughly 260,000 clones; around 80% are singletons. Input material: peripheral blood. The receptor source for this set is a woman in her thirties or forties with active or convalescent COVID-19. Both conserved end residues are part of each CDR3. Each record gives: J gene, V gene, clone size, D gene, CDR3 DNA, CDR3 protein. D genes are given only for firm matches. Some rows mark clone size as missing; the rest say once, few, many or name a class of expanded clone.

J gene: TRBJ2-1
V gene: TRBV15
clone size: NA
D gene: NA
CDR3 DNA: TGTGCCACCAGCAGCTTTACCTACAATGAGCAGTTCTTC
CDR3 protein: CATSSFTYNEQFF

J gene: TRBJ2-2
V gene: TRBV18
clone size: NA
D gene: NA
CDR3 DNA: TGTGCCAGCTCACCTCGCAGGACCGGGGAGCTGTTTTTT
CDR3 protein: CASSPRRTGELFF

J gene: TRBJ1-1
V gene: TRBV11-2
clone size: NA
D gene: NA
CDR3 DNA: TGTGCCAGCAGCTTATCAGCGTACACTGAAGCTTTCTTT
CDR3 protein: CASSLSAYTEAFF

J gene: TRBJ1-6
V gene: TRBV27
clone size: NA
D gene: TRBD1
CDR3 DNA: TGTGCCAGCAGTGGAGCAGGGGGCCTAGGTAATTCACCCCTCCACTTT
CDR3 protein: CASSGAGGLGNSPLHF

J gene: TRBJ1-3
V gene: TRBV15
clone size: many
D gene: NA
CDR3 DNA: TGTGCCACCAGCAGAGATCTAGGTTCTGGTGGAAACACCATATATTTT
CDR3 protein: CATSRDLGSGGNTIYF

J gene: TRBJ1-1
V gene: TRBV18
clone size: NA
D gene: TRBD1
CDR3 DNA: TGTGCCAGCTCAACGACAGGGGAGGGGACTGAAGCTTTCTTT
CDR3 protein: CASSTTGEGTEAFF

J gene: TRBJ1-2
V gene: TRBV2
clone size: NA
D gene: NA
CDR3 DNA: TGTGCCAGCAGTGAAACCCCCATTGGCGGACAGCTGACCTATGGCTACACCTTC
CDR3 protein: CASSETPIGGQLTYGYTF

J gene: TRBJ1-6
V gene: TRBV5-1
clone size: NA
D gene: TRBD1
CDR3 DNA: TGCGCCAGCAGCTTGGAGGGGGCTTCACCCCTCCACTTT
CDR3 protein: CASSLEGASPLHF

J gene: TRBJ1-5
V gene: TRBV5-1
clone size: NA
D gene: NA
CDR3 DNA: TGCGCCAGCAGCTTGGTGCCTAGGGGTCAGGGTCAGCCCCAGCATTTT
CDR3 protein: CASSLVPRGQGQPQHF

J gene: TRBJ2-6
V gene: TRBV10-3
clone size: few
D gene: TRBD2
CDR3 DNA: TGTGCCATCACTAGCGGGGGGTTCAGCTCTGGGGCCAACGTCCTGACTTTC
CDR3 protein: CAITSGGFSSGANVLTF

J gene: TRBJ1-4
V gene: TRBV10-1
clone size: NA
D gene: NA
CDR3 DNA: TGCGCCAGCAGTGAGTCGAGAGGGAGTCACGAAAAACTGTTTTTT
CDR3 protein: CASSESRGSHEKLFF

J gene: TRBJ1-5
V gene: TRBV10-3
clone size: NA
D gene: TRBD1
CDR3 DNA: TGTGCCATCAGTGATGGGGACAGGGGGAGCAATCAGCCCCAGCATTTT
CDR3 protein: CAISDGDRGSNQPQHF

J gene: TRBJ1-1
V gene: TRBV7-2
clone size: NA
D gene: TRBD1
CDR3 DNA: TGTGCCAGCAGCTTAGCGGGACAGGCGGGCACTGAAGCTTTCTTT
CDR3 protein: CASSLAGQAGTEAFF

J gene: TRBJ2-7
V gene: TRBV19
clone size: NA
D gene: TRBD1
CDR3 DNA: TGTGCCAGTAGTGGGACAGGGAGGGCCTACGAGCAGTACTTC
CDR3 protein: CASSGTGRAYEQYF

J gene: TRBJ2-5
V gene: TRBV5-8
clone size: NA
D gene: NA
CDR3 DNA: TGTGCCAGCAGCTTTAGATCCCGCGAGACCCAGTACTTC
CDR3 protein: CASSFRSRETQYF

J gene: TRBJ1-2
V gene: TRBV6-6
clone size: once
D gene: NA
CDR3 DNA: TGTGCCAGTGATGGGGGGGACTATGGCTACACCTTC
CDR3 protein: CASDGGDYGYTF

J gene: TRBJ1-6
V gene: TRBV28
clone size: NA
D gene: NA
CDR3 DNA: TGTGCCAGCAGTACCCATGTCAGGGGAGGGGGAAATTCACCCCTCCACTTT
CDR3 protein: CASSTHVRGGGNSPLHF

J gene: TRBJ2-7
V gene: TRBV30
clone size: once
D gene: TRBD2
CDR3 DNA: TGTGCCTGGAGTGTAGTGGCTAGCGGGGGGCCCAGGTACTTC
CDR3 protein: CAWSVVASGGPRYF

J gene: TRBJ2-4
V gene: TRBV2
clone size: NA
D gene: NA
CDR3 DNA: TGTGCCAGCAGTGTTGGTGCGAACATTCAGTACTTC
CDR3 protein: CASSVGANIQYF

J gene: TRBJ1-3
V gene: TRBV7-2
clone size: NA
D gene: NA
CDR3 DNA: TGTGCCAGCAGCTTATATTCAGCTGGAAACACCATATATTTT
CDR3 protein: CASSLYSAGNTIYF

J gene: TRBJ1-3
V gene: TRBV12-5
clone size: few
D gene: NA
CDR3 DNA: TGTGCTAGTGGTTTTGGAGGGGCTGGAAACACCATATATTTT
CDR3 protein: CASGFGGAGNTIYF

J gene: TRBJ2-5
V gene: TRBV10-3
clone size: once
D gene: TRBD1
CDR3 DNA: TGTGCCATCAGCGCGGGACAGGGGGCGACCCTATCCCAGTACTTC
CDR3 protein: CAISAGQGATLSQYF

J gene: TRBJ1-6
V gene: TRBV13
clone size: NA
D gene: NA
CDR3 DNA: TGTGCCAGCAGCTTAGGGCAGAGGGCCTCACCCCTCCACTTT
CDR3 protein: CASSLGQRASPLHF

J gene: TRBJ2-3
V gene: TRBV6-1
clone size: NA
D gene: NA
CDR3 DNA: TGTGCCAGCAGTGAAGGGCTAGTAGGTACGCAGTATTTT
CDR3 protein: CASSEGLVGTQYF

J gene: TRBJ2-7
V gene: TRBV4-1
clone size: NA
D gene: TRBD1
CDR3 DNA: TGCGCCAGCAGCCAAAGGGACAGGGGGGACGAGCAGTACTTC
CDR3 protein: CASSQRDRGDEQYF

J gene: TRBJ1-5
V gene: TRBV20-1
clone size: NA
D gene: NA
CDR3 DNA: TGCAGTGCGGGCGGTGAGCGGGCCCAGCATTTT
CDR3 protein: CSAGGERAQHF

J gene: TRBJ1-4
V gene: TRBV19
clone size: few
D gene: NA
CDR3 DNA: TGTGCCAGTAGTACTTCCGGGACTTACGGTGAAAAACTGTTTTTT
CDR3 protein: CASSTSGTYGEKLFF

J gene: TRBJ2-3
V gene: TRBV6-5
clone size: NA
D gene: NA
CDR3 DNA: TGTGCCAGCAGGCAGAGGGCTAGCACAGATACGCAGTATTTT
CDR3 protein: CASRQRASTDTQYF

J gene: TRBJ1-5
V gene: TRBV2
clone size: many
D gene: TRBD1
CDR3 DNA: TGTGCCAGTTCCGGGACAGGGGGCTCCAGGCAGCCCCAGCATTTT
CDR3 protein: CASSGTGGSRQPQHF

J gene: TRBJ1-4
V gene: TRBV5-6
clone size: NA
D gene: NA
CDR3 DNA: TGTGCCAGCAGCTTGTCAGGGGTACGGGAAAAACTGTTTTTT
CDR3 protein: CASSLSGVREKLFF

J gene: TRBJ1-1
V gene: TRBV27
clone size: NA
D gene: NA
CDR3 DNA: TGTGCCAGCAGTTTACAAACCGGAGGGGTGCACACTGAAGCTTTCTTT
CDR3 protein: CASSLQTGGVHTEAFF

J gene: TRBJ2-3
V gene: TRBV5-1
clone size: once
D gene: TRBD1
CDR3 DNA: TGCGCCAGCAGCGGTGGGACAGGCAAAACAGATACGCAGTATTTT
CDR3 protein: CASSGGTGKTDTQYF

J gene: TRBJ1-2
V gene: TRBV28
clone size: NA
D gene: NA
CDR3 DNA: TGTGCCCTTCAGGGGATCGGTGGCTACACCTTC
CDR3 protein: CALQGIGGYTF

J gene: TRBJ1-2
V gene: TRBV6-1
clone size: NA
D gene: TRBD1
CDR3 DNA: TGTGCCAGCAGTGACGTAGGACAGGGTAACTATGGCTACACCTTC
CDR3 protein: CASSDVGQGNYGYTF

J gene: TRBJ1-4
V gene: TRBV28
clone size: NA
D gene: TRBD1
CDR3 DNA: TGTGCCAGCAGTTTAGGGACAGGGAGTCGTGGACTGTTTTTT
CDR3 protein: CASSLGTGSRGLFF

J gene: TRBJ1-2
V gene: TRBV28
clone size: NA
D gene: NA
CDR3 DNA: TGTGCCAGCAGTCAAACAGGATTGGCTTATGGCTACACCTTC
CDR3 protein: CASSQTGLAYGYTF

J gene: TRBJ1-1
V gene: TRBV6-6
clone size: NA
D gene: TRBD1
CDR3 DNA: TGTGCCACATCGACAGGGTCGGGCACTGAAGCTTTCTTT
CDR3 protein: CATSTGSGTEAFF

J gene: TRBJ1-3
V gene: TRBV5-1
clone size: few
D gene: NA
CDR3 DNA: TGCGCCAGCAGCTTGGGACAGTCCTCTGGAAACACCATATATTTT
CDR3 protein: CASSLGQSSGNTIYF

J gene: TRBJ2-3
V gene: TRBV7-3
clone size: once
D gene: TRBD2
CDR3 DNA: TGTGCCAGCAGCTTAACAGGGTTAGCGGGGGCTAGCACAGATACGCAGTATTTT
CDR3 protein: CASSLTGLAGASTDTQYF

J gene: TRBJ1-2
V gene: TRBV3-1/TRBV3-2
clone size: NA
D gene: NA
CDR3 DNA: TGTGCCAGCAGCCTTCGACATTCTGGCTACACCTTC
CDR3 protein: CASSLRHSGYTF

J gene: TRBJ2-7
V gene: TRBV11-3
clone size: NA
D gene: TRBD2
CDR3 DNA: TGTGCCAGCAGTGAAGAGCGGGGGGTTCGCGGTGCCTACGAGCAGTACTTC
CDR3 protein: CASSEERGVRGAYEQYF

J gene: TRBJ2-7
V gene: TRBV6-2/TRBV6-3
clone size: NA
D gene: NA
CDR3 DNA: TGTGCCAGCAGTTACACGCTAGTAAGCGAGCAGTACTTC
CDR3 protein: CASSYTLVSEQYF

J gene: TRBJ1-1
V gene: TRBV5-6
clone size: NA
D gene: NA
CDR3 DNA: TGTGCCAGCAGCCCGGACATTTACACTGAAGCTTTCTTT
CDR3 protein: CASSPDIYTEAFF

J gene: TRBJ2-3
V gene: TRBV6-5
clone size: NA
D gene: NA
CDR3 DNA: TGTGCCAGCACCAATGCCGGGGATACGCAGTATTTT
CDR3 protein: CASTNAGDTQYF

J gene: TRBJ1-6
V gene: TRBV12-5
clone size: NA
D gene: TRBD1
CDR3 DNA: TGTGCTAGTGGTTTGGACCCCCACAGGGGTAATTCACCCCTCCACTTT
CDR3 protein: CASGLDPHRGNSPLHF

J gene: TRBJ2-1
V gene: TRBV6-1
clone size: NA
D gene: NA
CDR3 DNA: TGTGCCAGCAGTGAAGACAGGACAACCTACAATGAGCAGTTCTTC
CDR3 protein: CASSEDRTTYNEQFF

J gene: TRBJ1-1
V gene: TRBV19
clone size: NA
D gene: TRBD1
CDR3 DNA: TGTGCCAGTAGTCCGGGACAGGGATTGAACACTGAAGCTTTCTTT
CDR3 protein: CASSPGQGLNTEAFF

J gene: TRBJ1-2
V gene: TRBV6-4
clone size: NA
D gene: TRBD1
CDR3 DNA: TGTGCCAGCAGTGACGCGCCGGGACAGGGAGGGGGCTACACCTTC
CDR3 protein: CASSDAPGQGGGYTF

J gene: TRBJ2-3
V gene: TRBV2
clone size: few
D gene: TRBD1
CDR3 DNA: TGTGCCAGCAGTCAGGGACAGGGTGATACGCAGTATTTT
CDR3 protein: CASSQGQGDTQYF

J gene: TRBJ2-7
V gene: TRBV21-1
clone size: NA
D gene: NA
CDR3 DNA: TGTGCCAGCCCTAAATCCGGGAGCGGGATGAGCTCCTACGAGCAGTACTTC
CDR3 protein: CASPKSGSGMSSYEQYF

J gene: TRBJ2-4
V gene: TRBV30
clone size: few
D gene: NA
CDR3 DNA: TGTGCCTGGAGCGCCCAAGCAACGAAAAACATTCAGTACTTC
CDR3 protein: CAWSAQATKNIQYF